This T cell receptor (beta chain) derives from a study of control samples from healthy donors and cancer patients. This CDR3 is built from 19 residues. CDR1 is WSHSY and CDR2 is SAAADI in the germline V gene. V was clipped by 7 bases and J by 1 base; unmatched bases: 15. The table came from immunoSEQ multiplex PCR; TCRdb's copy has only in-frame clones and leaves some out. This table holds some 140,000 clones, 70% to 90% found once. The sample was blood. The clonotype was recovered from a woman aged 25-40 years in good health. V usage is TRBV10-2 and J usage is TRBJ2-1; 11 bases map to TRBD2. The CDR3: CASNQKRGVAGGSYNEQFF. DNA for the CDR3: TGCGCCAGCAATCAGAAGAGGGGGGTAGCGGGAGGGTCCTACAATGAGCAGTTCTTC.